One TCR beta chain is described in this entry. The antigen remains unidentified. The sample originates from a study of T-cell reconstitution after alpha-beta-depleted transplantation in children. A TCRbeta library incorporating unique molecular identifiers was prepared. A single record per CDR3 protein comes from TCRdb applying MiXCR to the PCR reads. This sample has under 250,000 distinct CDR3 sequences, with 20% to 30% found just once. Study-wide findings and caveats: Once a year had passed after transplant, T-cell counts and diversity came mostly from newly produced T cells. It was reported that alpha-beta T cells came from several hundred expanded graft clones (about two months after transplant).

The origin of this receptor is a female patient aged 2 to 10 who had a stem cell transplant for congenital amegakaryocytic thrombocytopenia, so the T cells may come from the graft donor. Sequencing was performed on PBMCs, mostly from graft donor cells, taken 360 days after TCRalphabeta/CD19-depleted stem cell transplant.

The CDR3 nucleotides are TGCGCCAGCAGCCAACATCCCCGGGCAGGGGATTATGGCTACACCTTC. It translates to CASSQHPRAGDYGYTF. V is TRBV4-1 and J is TRBJ1-2; D perhaps matches TRBD1 (6 bases). The CDR3 length is 16 residues. The germline gives CDR1 MGHRA, CDR2 YSYEKL. Trimming took 2 bases from V and 5 from J, leaving 18 bases between them.